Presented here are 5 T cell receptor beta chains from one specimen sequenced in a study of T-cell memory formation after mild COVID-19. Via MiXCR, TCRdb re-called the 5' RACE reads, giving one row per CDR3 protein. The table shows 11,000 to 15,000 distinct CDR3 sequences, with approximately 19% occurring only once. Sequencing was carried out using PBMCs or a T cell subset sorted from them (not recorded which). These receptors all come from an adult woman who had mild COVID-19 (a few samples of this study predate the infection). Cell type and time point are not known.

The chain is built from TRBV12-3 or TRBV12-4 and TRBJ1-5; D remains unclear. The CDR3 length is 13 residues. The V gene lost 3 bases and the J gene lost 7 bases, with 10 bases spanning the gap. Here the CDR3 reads CASSLREGQPQHF. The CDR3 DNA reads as TGTGCCAGCAGTTTGAGGGAAGGGCAGCCCCAGCATTTT.

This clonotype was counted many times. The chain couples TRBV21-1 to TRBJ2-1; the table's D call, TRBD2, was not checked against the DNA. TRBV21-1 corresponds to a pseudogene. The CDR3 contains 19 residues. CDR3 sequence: CASSTKSHRDSGCVNLRFF. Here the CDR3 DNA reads TGTGCCAGCAGCACGAAGTCACACCGGGACTCCGGTTGCGTCAACCTGCGGTTCTTC.

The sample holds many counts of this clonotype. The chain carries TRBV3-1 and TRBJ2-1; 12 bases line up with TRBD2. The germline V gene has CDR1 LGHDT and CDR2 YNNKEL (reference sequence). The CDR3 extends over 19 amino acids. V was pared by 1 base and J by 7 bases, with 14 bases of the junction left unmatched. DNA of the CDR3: TGTGCCAGCAGCCAAGGACCCTCTAGCGGGGGGGCCTCGAGAAATGAGCAGTTCTTC. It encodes CASSQGPSSGGASRNEQFF.

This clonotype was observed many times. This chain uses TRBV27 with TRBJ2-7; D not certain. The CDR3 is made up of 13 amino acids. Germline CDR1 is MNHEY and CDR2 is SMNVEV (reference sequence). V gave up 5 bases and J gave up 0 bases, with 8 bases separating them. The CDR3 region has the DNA TGTGCCAGCAGTCTTTACAGCTCCTACGAGCAGTACTTC. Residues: CASSLYSSYEQYF.

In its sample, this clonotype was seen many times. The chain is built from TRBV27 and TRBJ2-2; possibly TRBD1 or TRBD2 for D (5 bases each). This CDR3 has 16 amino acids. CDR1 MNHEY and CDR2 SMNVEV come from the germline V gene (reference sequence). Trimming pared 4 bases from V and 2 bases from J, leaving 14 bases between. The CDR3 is CASSYSGTVNTGELFF. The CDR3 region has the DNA TGTGCCAGCAGTTACTCCGGGACGGTTAACACCGGGGAGCTGTTTTTT.